These T cell receptor beta chains were read from a single sample in a study of PD-L1 blockade in urothelial cancer. The repertoire was sequenced with immunoSEQ multiplex PCR; TCRdb's copy has only in-frame clones and lacks some. There are tens of thousands of clones in the sample; under 90% occur only once, and 4.7% lies in the top ten. The sample here was PBMCs, taken around atezolizumab (anti-PD-L1) treatment. These receptors originate from a man between 70 and 80 years old with urothelial cancer. Both conserved end residues are part of each CDR3. A D gene is named only where the DNA matches it firmly. Where a row states a size, it is once, few, many or the class of an expanded clone; other rows omit it.

v_gene: TRBV29-1
d_gene: TRBD1
j_gene: TRBJ2-3
abundance: -
CDR3aa: CSVDGQGTDTQYF
CDR3nt: TGCAGCGTTGATGGACAGGGTACCGATACGCAGTATTTT

v_gene: TRBV11-2
d_gene: TRBD2
j_gene: TRBJ2-7
abundance: few
CDR3aa: CASSLVPAVLAGAVEQYF
CDR3nt: TGTGCCAGCAGCTTAGTGCCAGCCGTTCTAGCGGGAGCTGTCGAGCAGTACTTC

v_gene: TRBV11-2
d_gene: TRBD2
j_gene: TRBJ2-3
abundance: -
CDR3aa: CASSLELAGSTDTQYF
CDR3nt: TGTGCCAGCAGCTTAGAGTTAGCGGGGAGCACAGATACGCAGTATTTT

v_gene: TRBV2
d_gene: -
j_gene: TRBJ2-3
abundance: -
CDR3aa: CASSTGLTDTQYF
CDR3nt: TGTGCCAGCAGTACAGGGTTGACAGATACGCAGTATTTT

v_gene: TRBV28
d_gene: TRBD1
j_gene: TRBJ2-2
abundance: -
CDR3aa: CASSSSGQGAGELFF
CDR3nt: TGTGCCAGCAGTTCCTCGGGACAGGGGGCCGGGGAGCTGTTTTTT

v_gene: TRBV5-1
d_gene: -
j_gene: TRBJ2-1
abundance: -
CDR3aa: CASSYTPDFGNEQFF
CDR3nt: TGCGCCAGCAGCTACACCCCGGACTTTGGAAATGAGCAGTTCTTC

v_gene: TRBV6-6
d_gene: -
j_gene: TRBJ1-2
abundance: -
CDR3aa: CASRAGTPSYGYTF
CDR3nt: TGTGCCAGCAGAGCCGGGACACCGTCGTATGGCTACACCTTC

v_gene: TRBV7-9
d_gene: -
j_gene: TRBJ2-1
abundance: -
CDR3aa: CASSLEAHNEQFF
CDR3nt: TGTGCCAGCAGCTTAGAAGCGCACAATGAGCAGTTCTTC

v_gene: TRBV4-1
d_gene: -
j_gene: TRBJ2-7
abundance: -
CDR3aa: CASSQDLGASEQYF
CDR3nt: TGCGCCAGCAGCCAAGATCTGGGGGCAAGCGAGCAGTACTTC

v_gene: TRBV28
d_gene: -
j_gene: TRBJ2-1
abundance: -
CDR3aa: CASGWSGNEQFF
CDR3nt: TGTGCCAGCGGTTGGAGCGGCAATGAGCAGTTCTTC

v_gene: TRBV28
d_gene: -
j_gene: TRBJ1-2
abundance: -
CDR3aa: CASSLPPFYGYTF
CDR3nt: TGTGCCAGCAGTTTACCCCCCTTCTATGGCTACACCTTC

v_gene: TRBV28
d_gene: TRBD1
j_gene: TRBJ2-5
abundance: -
CDR3aa: CASSLRRGQGYQETQYF
CDR3nt: TGTGCCAGCAGTTTACGAAGGGGACAGGGGTATCAAGAGACCCAGTACTTC

v_gene: TRBV30
d_gene: -
j_gene: TRBJ2-1
abundance: -
CDR3aa: CAWSVSFSYNEQFF
CDR3nt: TGTGCCTGGAGTGTTTCTTTTTCCTACAATGAGCAGTTCTTC

v_gene: TRBV10-3
d_gene: -
j_gene: TRBJ2-7
abundance: -
CDR3aa: CATSDSYNSYEQYF
CDR3nt: TGTGCCACCTCCGACAGTTACAATTCCTACGAGCAGTACTTC

v_gene: TRBV11-2
d_gene: -
j_gene: TRBJ1-5
abundance: -
CDR3aa: CASSLSGQSNQPQHF
CDR3nt: TGTGCCAGCAGCCTATCCGGACAGAGCAATCAGCCCCAGCATTTT

v_gene: TRBV7-2
d_gene: -
j_gene: TRBJ2-1
abundance: -
CDR3aa: CASSQVGIQQFF
CDR3nt: TGTGCCAGCAGCCAAGTCGGGATCCAGCAGTTCTTC

v_gene: TRBV6-5
d_gene: -
j_gene: TRBJ1-5
abundance: -
CDR3aa: CASARASDPQPQHF
CDR3nt: TGTGCCAGCGCGCGAGCGTCAGACCCTCAGCCCCAGCATTTT